These 18 T cell receptor beta chains were sequenced from one sample in a study of T cell responses to AZD1222 COVID-19 vaccine. Produced via immunoSEQ multiplex PCR; TCRdb's table is partial and in-frame only. The sample has 150,000 or so clones, 89% seen once. Sequencing was performed on peripheral blood, taken on day 0 of AZD1222 vaccination. These receptors were taken from an adult in good health.

J is TRBJ2-2 and V is TRBV9; D unclear. The CDR3 length is 13 residues. Germline loops: CDR1 SGDLS, CDR2 YYNGEE. Between the trimmed V and J ends, which lost 1 base and 3 bases, there was a span of 4 bases. In DNA form, the CDR3 reads TGTGCCAGCAGCGTATGGGACACCGGGGAGCTGTTTTTT. It yields the protein CASSVWDTGELFF.

The chain is built from TRBV29-1 and TRBJ1-1; 8 bases fit TRBD1. Germline CDR1 and CDR2: SQVTM and ANQGSEA. The CDR3 loop spans 13 amino acids. V dropped 5 bases and J dropped 10; count of bases not matched to a gene: 12. The CDR3 here is CSVSGQGRAGAFF. DNA for the CDR3: TGCAGCGTTTCCGGACAGGGAAGAGCCGGAGCTTTCTTT.

In nucleotides, the CDR3 is TGTGCCAGCAGCTTAGATGGGGGAGGGTACAATCAGCCCCAGCATTTT. Encoded protein: CASSLDGGGYNQPQHF. The chain is built from TRBV7-2 and TRBJ1-5, with TRBD1 as a possible D gene (5 bases). The germline gives CDR1 SGHTA, CDR2 FQGNSA. The CDR3 spans 16 residues. Trimming took 1 base from V and 3 from J, leaving 13 bases between them.

The chain employs TRBV5-6 and TRBJ1-6; D is unresolved. V dropped 7 bases and J dropped 0 bases, with 5 bases sitting between them. Germline V gives CDR1 SGHDT, CDR2 YYEEEE. This CDR3 spans 13 amino acids. CDR3 protein: CASGSSYNSPLHF. The DNA for the CDR3 is TGTGCCAGCGGGAGCTCCTATAATTCACCCCTCCACTTT.

The rearrangement joins TRBV29-1 to TRBJ2-1; D could derive from TRBD1 or TRBD2 (5 bases each). Germline V lookup: CDR1 SQVTM, CDR2 ANQGSEA. The CDR3 is made up of 13 amino acids. Trimming removed 7 bases at V and 5 bases at J, with 15 bases between. As DNA, the CDR3 is TGCAGCGCCCTGGGACCAAGAAACAATGAGCAGTTCTTC. As protein: CSALGPRNNEQFF.

This CDR3 is CASSVVVGVPYNSPLHF. The CDR3 DNA follows: TGTGCCAGCAGCGTAGTCGTTGGGGTACCCTATAATTCACCCCTCCACTTT. The rearrangement joins TRBV9 to TRBJ1-6; no definite D call. Germline lookup yields CDR1 SGDLS and CDR2 YYNGEE. This CDR3 is built from 17 residues. Trimming removed 0 bases from V and 2 bases from J, with 12 bases in between.

This rearrangement joins TRBV5-1 to TRBJ1-2, with TRBD1 matching 12 bases. CDR1 is SGHRS, CDR2 YFSETQ, per germline. Trimming cost V 0 bases and J 0 bases; bases outside gene matches: 6. The CDR3 has 18 residues. The CDR3 region is CASSLETGTGGSNYGYTF. The CDR3 DNA sequence: TGCGCCAGCAGCTTGGAAACCGGGACAGGGGGCTCTAACTATGGCTACACCTTC. The variable domain in full, with the rest retrieved from reference TRBV5-1 and TRBJ1-2, is KAGVTQTPRYLIKTRGQQVTLSCSPISGHRSVSWYQQTPGQGLQFLFEYFSETQRNKGNFPGRFSGRQFSNSRSEMNVSTLELGDSALYLCASSLETGTGGSNYGYTFGSGTRLTVV.

This sequence joins TRBV18 and TRBJ1-4; D is unclear. The CDR3 totals 16 residues. Germline V gives CDR1 KGHSH, CDR2 LQKENI. V was pared by 1 base and J by 0 bases, with 9 bases between. In nucleotides, the CDR3 is TGTGCCAGCTCACCACTGAACGGGGCAACTAATGAAAAACTGTTTTTT. It codes for CASSPLNGATNEKLFF.

The chain is built from TRBV4-2 and TRBJ2-3; D remains ambiguous. The CDR3 loop spans 14 amino acids. CDR1 and CDR2 (germline): LGHNA, YNFKEQ. Deletions cut 1 base from V and 3 bases from J, with 8 bases between. The CDR3 loop is CASSQAGSTDTQYF. The CDR3 DNA sequence: TGTGCCAGCAGCCAAGCCGGTTCGACAGATACGCAGTATTTT.

The DNA of the CDR3 is TGTGCCAGCTCCTCCGGGACACCCCGGAGGTACATGAACACTGAAGCTTTCTTT. Translation: CASSSGTPRRYMNTEAFF. The chain is built from TRBV18 and TRBJ1-1, with TRBD1 as a possible D gene (6 bases). The germline V and J ends were trimmed by 6 bases and 0 bases, with 23 bases remaining between them. There are 18 residues in the CDR3. Germline V gene sequence: CDR1 KGHSH, CDR2 LQKENI.

The sample holds one count of this clone. The V call is TRBV2, the J call TRBJ1-2; 7 bases are shared with TRBD1. The J segment lost 2 bases and the V segment lost 8 bases, leaving 2 bases of the junction unmatched. This CDR3 contains 12 residues. CDR1 and CDR2 (germline): SNHLY, FYNNEI. The CDR3 DNA reads TGTGCCAGCGGGGGACAGAACTATGGCTACACCTTC. Amino acid sequence: CASGGQNYGYTF.

This rearrangement joins TRBV5-1 to TRBJ2-5, with TRBD2 matching over 12 bases. CDR3 length: 20 amino acids. Germline lookup yields CDR1 SGHRS and CDR2 YFSETQ. J lost 0 bases, V lost 3 bases, and 15 bases had no gene match. The CDR3 sequence: CASSSGTSGFRGSYQETQYF. The CDR3, as DNA: TGCGCCAGCAGCTCCGGGACTAGCGGGTTCCGCGGCTCGTACCAAGAGACCCAGTACTTC.

J is TRBJ2-1 and V is TRBV18, with 13 bases aligning to TRBD2. CDR3 length: 16 amino acids. V lost 5 bases to trimming and J lost 3 bases; unmatched junction nucleotides: 4. CDR1 KGHSH and CDR2 LQKENI come from the germline V gene. In nucleotides, the CDR3 is TGTGCCAGCTCAACGGGGACTAGCGGGAACTACAATGAGCAGTTCTTC. Protein: CASSTGTSGNYNEQFF. The variable domain in full, completed from reference TRBV18 and TRBJ2-1, reads NAGVMQNPRHLVRRRGQEARLRCSPMKGHSHVYWYRQLPEEGLKFMVYLQKENIIDESGMPKERFSAEFPKEGPSILRIQQVVRGDSAAYFCASSTGTSGNYNEQFFGPGTRLTVL.

The V call is TRBV9, the J call TRBJ2-5; tentative D call: TRBD1 (6 bases). The CDR3 sequence is 14 residues long. CDR1 is SGDLS and CDR2 is YYNGEE in the germline V gene. Trimming shortened V by 3 bases and J by 1 base, and 10 bases separated the two germline ends. CDR3 residues: CASSASDSQETQYF. The CDR3 DNA follows: TGTGCCAGCAGCGCCTCGGACAGCCAAGAGACCCAGTACTTC.

This chain links TRBV19 with TRBJ1-1; D is unresolved. V was trimmed by 7 bases and J by 7 bases, leaving 16 bases between them. The CDR3 consists of 13 residues. In germline, CDR1 is LNHDA, CDR2 SQIVND (reference sequence). In DNA form, the CDR3 reads TGTGCCAGTACCTTCCATGCTAGAGGTGAAGCTTTCTTT. Encoded protein: CASTFHARGEAFF.

The CDR3: CASSPGTGGVQPQHF. The DNA of the CDR3 is TGTGCCAGCAGTCCGGGGACAGGGGGCGTACAGCCCCAGCATTTT. The V gene is TRBV27, the J gene TRBJ1-5; 12 bases are a match to TRBD1. Germline trimming cut 5 bases from V and 7 bases from J; bases unmatched to any gene: 6. CDR3 length: 15 amino acids. The germline gives CDR1 MNHEY, CDR2 SMNVEV (reference sequence).

This clone was detected once. The rearrangement links TRBV10-1 to TRBJ1-2; possibly TRBD1 for D (5 bases). This CDR3 has 18 residues. Germline V gives CDR1 WNHNN, CDR2 SYGVQD (reference sequence). With 6 bases removed from V and 3 bases from J, the gap between germline ends came to 26 bases. The chain's CDR3 is CASRSFGNTWDLDYGYTF. DNA of the CDR3: TGCGCCAGCAGGTCCTTTGGGAACACGTGGGACCTAGACTATGGCTACACCTTC.

This clone showed up just a few times. V usage is TRBV19 and J usage is TRBJ1-4, with D uncertain. The CDR3 totals 13 residues. Germline CDR1 reads LNHDA; CDR2 reads SQIVND (reference sequence). Between the trimmed V and J ends, which lost 3 bases and 4 bases, there was a span of 6 bases. The CDR3 sequence is CASSMWVNEKLFF. In DNA, the CDR3 is TGTGCCAGTAGTATGTGGGTTAATGAAAAACTGTTTTTT.